This T cell receptor (beta chain) derives from a study of patients and donors after allogeneic stem cell transplantation. CDR1 is SEHNR, CDR2 FQNEAQ, per germline (reference sequence). V lost 5 bases and J lost 4; bases outside the gene matches: 7. The CDR3 is 15 amino acids. TCRdb re-called the RT-PCR reads through MiXCR, storing one row per CDR3 protein. This sample has 920,000 or so distinct CDR3 sequences, with under 20% found just once. The sequenced material came from blood, either unsorted or a sorted T cell fraction (not recorded which). The sequence came from a human donor who was either an allogeneic HSCT recipient or a stem cell or donor lymphocyte infusion donor (not recorded which). It is not recorded whose cells these are; they may come from a transplant donor. The genes are TRBV7-9 and TRBJ2-1; 8 bases align to TRBD1. The CDR3 nucleotides read TGTGCCAGCAGCCTTCAGGGGGCGAAATACAATGAGCAGTTCTTC. The encoded protein is CASSLQGAKYNEQFF.